These T cell receptor beta chains were read from a single sample in a study of regulatory T cells in long-lasting Graves disease. MiXCR, run by TCRdb on the multiplex PCR reads, gives a single entry per CDR3 protein. This table has roughly 350,000 distinct CDR3 sequences, 16% appearing once. This sample also appeared in a second study, on T cells in Graves' hyperthyroidism and ophthalmopathy.

The source was peripheral blood mononuclear cells (PBMCs), collected at new diagnosis, from a patient treated with antithyroid drugs. These TCRs come from a woman aged 18-29 years with Graves disease. Both conserved end residues are part of each CDR3. Fields, in order: D gene, J gene, V gene, clone size, CDR3 protein, CDR3 DNA. The D gene is left open where the match is weak. A clone size is listed for some rows: how often the clone was seen (once, few, many), or a class if it is expanded.

>NA|TRBJ2-3|TRBV28|many
CASSLLPTDTQYF
TGTGCCAGCAGTTTACTTCCCACAGATACGCAGTATTTT
>TRBD1|TRBJ1-1|TRBV15|many
CATSSRDRGPMNTEAFF
TGTGCCACCAGCAGTAGGGACAGGGGGCCCATGAACACTGAAGCTTTCTTT
>TRBD2|TRBJ2-1|TRBV7-7|NA
CASSSGGFGEQFF
TGTGCTAGCAGCAGCGGGGGGTTCGGTGAGCAGTTCTTC
>TRBD1|TRBJ1-2|TRBV7-3|NA
CASSTAGTGENYGYTF
TGTGCCAGCAGCACAGCCGGGACAGGGGAAAACTATGGCTACACCTTC
>NA|TRBJ2-5|TRBV5-1|many
CASSLGRGKETQYF
TGCGCCAGCAGCCTTGGACGGGGGAAAGAGACCCAGTACTTC
>NA|TRBJ2-1|TRBV5-1|many
CASSFGGGLGSNEQFF
TGCGCCAGCAGCTTTGGTGGGGGCCTAGGCAGCAATGAGCAGTTCTTC
>NA|TRBJ1-2|TRBV5-5|NA
CASTTPGGYTF
TGTGCCAGCACCACCCCCGGGGGCTACACCTTC
>NA|TRBJ1-5|TRBV20-1|NA
CSAIQGNQPQHF
TGCAGTGCTATTCAAGGGAATCAGCCCCAGCATTTT
>TRBD1|TRBJ1-1|TRBV29-1|NA
CSVSQGLLDTEAFF
TGCAGCGTTTCACAGGGGTTATTAGACACTGAAGCTTTCTTT
>TRBD1|TRBJ1-4|TRBV7-9|NA
CASSAGGQPNEKLFF
TGTGCCAGCAGCGCCGGGGGACAGCCTAATGAAAAACTGTTTTTT
>NA|TRBJ2-7|TRBV6-1|many
CASSEVNLYEQYF
TGTGCCAGCAGTGAAGTTAACTTATACGAGCAGTACTTC
>NA|TRBJ2-3|TRBV6-1|many
CASSGARDTQYF
TGTGCCAGCAGTGGTGCGAGGGATACGCAGTATTTT
>TRBD1|TRBJ2-7|TRBV15|few
CATSRVFGQGLSEQYF
TGTGCCACCAGCAGGGTTTTCGGACAGGGGTTGAGTGAGCAGTACTTC
>NA|TRBJ2-1|TRBV27|NA
CASRTPYNEQFF
TGTGCCAGCAGAACGCCCTACAATGAGCAGTTCTTC
>TRBD1|TRBJ1-1|TRBV30|few
CAWGRRGTGRTEAFF
TGTGCCTGGGGCCGTCGAGGGACAGGGCGAACTGAAGCTTTCTTT
>NA|TRBJ2-1|TRBV12-3/TRBV12-4|many
CASSFGASADSYNEQFF
TGTGCCAGCAGTTTTGGCGCATCGGCGGACTCCTACAATGAGCAGTTCTTC
>TRBD2|TRBJ2-1|TRBV20-1|many
CSASRGGGAYNEQFF
TGCAGTGCTAGTCGTGGCGGGGGAGCATACAATGAGCAGTTCTTC
>TRBD1|TRBJ1-1|TRBV11-2|many
CASSFGQGILWTEAFF
TGTGCCAGCAGCTTCGGACAGGGTATATTGTGGACTGAAGCTTTCTTT